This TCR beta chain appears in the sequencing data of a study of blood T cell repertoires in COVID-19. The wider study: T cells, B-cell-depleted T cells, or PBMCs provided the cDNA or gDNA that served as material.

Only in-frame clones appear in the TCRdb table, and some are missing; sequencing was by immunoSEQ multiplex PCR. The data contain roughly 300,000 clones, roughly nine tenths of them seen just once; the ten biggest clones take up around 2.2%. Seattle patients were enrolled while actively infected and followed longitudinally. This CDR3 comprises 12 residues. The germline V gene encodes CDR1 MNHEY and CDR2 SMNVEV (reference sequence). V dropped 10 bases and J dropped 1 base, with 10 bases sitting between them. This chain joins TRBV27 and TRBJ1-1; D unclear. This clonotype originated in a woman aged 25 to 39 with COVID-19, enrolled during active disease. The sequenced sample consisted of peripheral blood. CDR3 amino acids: CAIQPGNTEAFF. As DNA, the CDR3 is TGTGCCATACAGCCAGGGAACACTGAAGCTTTCTTT.